Below are 21 T cell receptor beta chains sequenced from a single sample in a study of patients and donors after allogeneic stem cell transplantation. Using its own MiXCR run on the RT-PCR reads, TCRdb lists one record per CDR3 protein. The sample holds roughly 880,000 distinct CDR3 sequences, over 15% seen once. Sequenced sample: blood, either unsorted or a sorted T cell fraction (not recorded which). The origin of the receptors is a human donor who was either an allogeneic HSCT recipient or a stem cell or donor lymphocyte infusion donor (not recorded which). It is not recorded whose cells these are; they may come from a transplant donor.

This rearrangement joins TRBV9 to TRBJ2-7; 9 positions agree with TRBD2. The CDR3 runs to 16 residues. Losses at the gene ends were 5 bases for V and 5 bases for J; bases not matched to a gene: 14. Germline V gene data show CDR1 as SGDLS and CDR2 as YYNGEE. DNA for the CDR3: TGTGCCAGCAGGATCACCTGGGGGACTAGCTATAACGAGCAGTACTTC. Its protein is CASRITWGTSYNEQYF.

A few counts support this clonotype. The chain is built from TRBV9 and TRBJ2-1, with 13 bases identical to TRBD2. The V and J ends lost 2 bases and 8 bases, in that order; junction bases with no gene match: 7. This CDR3 spans 16 amino acids. The V gene's germline CDR1 is SGDLS and CDR2 YYNGEE. As DNA, the CDR3 is TGTGCCAGCAGCGTCTCACTAGCGGGGGGGCCATATGAGCAGTTCTTC. Its protein is CASSVSLAGGPYEQFF.

This clonotype appeared a few times. The V call is TRBV11-2, the J call TRBJ2-7; no reliable D call. V dropped 5 bases and J dropped 2 bases, with 13 bases sitting between them. There are 14 residues in the CDR3. CDR1 and CDR2 (germline): SGHAT, FQNNGV. CDR3 sequence (DNA): TGTGCCAGCAGCGCATTTTTGCGACCCTACGAGCAGTACTTC. Residues: CASSAFLRPYEQYF.

The rearrangement joins TRBV12-3 or TRBV12-4 to TRBJ2-5; 8 bases map to TRBD2. V shed 2 bases, J shed 5 bases, and the junction held 7 bases outside the gene matches. The CDR3 runs to 15 residues. The CDR3 DNA follows: TGTGCCAGCAGTTTACTGGCGACGGGGGGGGAGACCCAGTACTTC. It yields the protein CASSLLATGGETQYF.

V usage is TRBV5-1 and J usage is TRBJ1-1; TRBD1 matches at 8 bases. Germline CDR1 SGHRS, CDR2 YFSETQ. V gave up 5 bases and J gave up 1 base; unmatched junction bases: 13. The CDR3 contains 17 residues. The CDR3 protein is CASSSYRGLEANTEAFF. The CDR3 nucleotides read TGCGCCAGCAGTTCCTACAGGGGGTTAGAGGCGAACACTGAAGCTTTCTTT.

The V gene is TRBV7-9, the J gene TRBJ2-2, with D tentatively TRBD2 (7 bases). Trimming pared 5 bases from V and 1 base from J, leaving 17 bases between. The CDR3 is made up of 17 amino acids. CDR1 and CDR2 from the germline V gene are SEHNR and FQNEAQ (reference sequence). The CDR3 is CASSPTGGNLNTGELFF. CDR3 bases: TGTGCCAGCAGCCCCACGGGGGGCAACCTGAACACCGGGGAGCTGTTTTTT.

The genes are TRBV10-3 and TRBJ2-1; 7 bases are a match to TRBD2. J was trimmed by 5 bases and V by 6 bases; bases with no gene match: 7. CDR1 ENHRY and CDR2 SYGVKD come from the germline V gene. The CDR3 has 14 residues. The CDR3 bases are TGTGCCATCAGCATAGCTAGCGGCGACAATGAGCAGTTCTTC. Protein sequence: CAISIASGDNEQFF.

The chain carries TRBV5-1 and TRBJ1-2, with TRBD1 identical over 9 bases. The CDR3 covers 14 residues. From germline, CDR1 is SGHRS and CDR2 YFSETQ. Germline trimming cut 0 bases from V and 8 bases from J; bases unmatched to any gene: 5. Here the CDR3 DNA reads TGCGCCAGCAGCTTGGGGGACAGGGCACACGGCTACACCTTC. It yields the protein CASSLGDRAHGYTF.

This clonotype was seen ten or more times. The V and J genes are TRBV7-2 and TRBJ2-3, with 10 bases that match TRBD2. Germline assignment: CDR1 SGHTA and CDR2 FQGNSA. The trim removed 7 bases at V and 4 bases at J, leaving 11 bases unmatched. The CDR3 length is 16 residues. This chain's CDR3 is CASTSLAGNIPDTQYF. CDR3 in DNA: TGTGCCAGCACCTCACTAGCGGGGAACATCCCAGATACGCAGTATTTT.

Only a few counts were recorded for this clonotype. The J gene is TRBJ2-3, the V gene TRBV20-1; D not certain. Germline V gene sequence: CDR1 DFQATT, CDR2 SNEGSKA (reference sequence). Trimming cost V 6 bases and J 6 bases, with 7 bases left between them. The CDR3 runs 10 residues. The CDR3 loop is CSAGADTQYF. CDR3 nucleotide sequence: TGCAGTGCCGGCGCCGATACGCAGTATTTT.

The chain carries TRBV18 and TRBJ2-3; 7 bases are shared with TRBD2. This CDR3 is built from 15 residues. Germline CDR1 KGHSH, CDR2 LQKENI. J was trimmed by 4 bases and V by 3 bases; bases with no gene match: 7. CDR3 in amino acids: CASSPGGRRADTQYF. The CDR3 DNA is TGTGCCAGCTCACCTGGCGGGAGACGGGCAGATACGCAGTATTTT.

The table lists this clonotype with a count of one. The chain carries TRBV20-1 and TRBJ2-5, with 8 bases matching TRBD2. The germline V gene encodes CDR1 DFQATT and CDR2 SNEGSKA (reference sequence). The V segment lost 3 bases and the J segment 5 bases; nucleotides outside the gene matches: 8. The CDR3 spans 14 residues. The CDR3 sequence is CSARVAGSVETQYF. DNA of the CDR3: TGCAGTGCTAGGGTAGCGGGGTCTGTGGAGACCCAGTACTTC.

The chain recombines TRBV5-1 with TRBJ2-2; D may correspond to TRBD1 or TRBD2 (5 bases each). The length of the CDR3 is 16 residues. Trimming cost V 5 bases and J 6 bases, with 20 bases left between them. Germline V CDR1 and CDR2: SGHRS, YFSETQ. The CDR3 DNA follows: TGCGCCAGCAGAAAGGGGACGGGGCCAGGGTCCGGGGAGCTGTTTTTT. This gives the protein CASRKGTGPGSGELFF.

The rearrangement joins TRBV5-1 to TRBJ2-2, with a possible D match to TRBD1 (5 bases). The germline V and J ends were trimmed by 1 base and 1 base, with 11 bases remaining between them. The germline V gene encodes CDR1 SGHRS and CDR2 YFSETQ. The CDR3 covers 16 residues. The CDR3 region is CASSLTGARNTGELFF. DNA of the CDR3: TGCGCCAGCAGCTTGACTGGGGCCAGGAACACCGGGGAGCTGTTTTTT.

The chain has TRBV5-1 and TRBJ2-2; 8 nucleotides align to TRBD1. The CDR3 loop spans 15 amino acids. V shed 7 bases, J shed 6 bases, and the junction held 11 bases outside the gene matches. Germline V lookup: CDR1 SGHRS, CDR2 YFSETQ. The CDR3 nucleotides are TGCGCCAGCCGACAGACAGGGGTATCTTCCGGGGAGCTGTTTTTT. The encoded protein is CASRQTGVSSGELFF.

This clonotype was found a few times. The genes are TRBV29-1 and TRBJ2-2; D may correspond to TRBD1 or TRBD2 (5 bases each). CDR1 and CDR2 from the germline V gene are SQVTM and ANQGSEA. CDR3 length equals 14 residues. V lost 5 bases to trimming and J lost 5 bases, with 15 bases between them. CDR3 residues: CSVRRGEATGELFF. Here the CDR3 DNA reads TGCAGCGTTCGGAGAGGGGAAGCGACCGGGGAGCTGTTTTTT.

V usage is TRBV29-1 and J usage is TRBJ2-4; TRBD1 matches at 9 bases. CDR3 length: 16 amino acids. The ends lost 1 base at V and 0 bases at J; junction bases unmatched: 4. Germline CDR1 is SQVTM and CDR2 is ANQGSEA. CDR3 protein: CSVEGTDRGAKNIQYF. CDR3 coding DNA: TGCAGCGTTGAAGGGACGGACAGGGGAGCCAAAAACATTCAGTACTTC. The whole variable domain, filled in from reference TRBV29-1 and TRBJ2-4, reads SAVISQKPSRDICQRGTSLTIQCQVDSQVTMMFWYRQQPGQSLTLIATANQGSEATYESGFVIDKFPISRPNLTFSTLTVSNMSPEDSSIYLCSVEGTDRGAKNIQYFGAGTRLSVL.

This clonotype was seen a single time. V and J are TRBV9 and TRBJ2-1; the D gene is possibly TRBD2 (6 bases). Per the germline V gene, CDR1 is SGDLS and CDR2 is YYNGEE. V lost 3 bases to trimming and J lost 6 bases, with 22 bases between them. This CDR3 has 17 residues. CDR3 nucleotide sequence: TGTGCCAGCAGCGGGACCTCTCTAGCGCGCCTGCCCAATGAGCAGTTCTTC. Protein product: CASSGTSLARLPNEQFF.

This clonotype appeared a few times. The chain carries TRBV3-1 and TRBJ2-2, with a weak D call TRBD2 (5 bases). V was cut by 4 bases and J by 8 bases, with 11 bases left in between. Germline V CDR1 and CDR2: LGHDT, YNNKEL (reference sequence). The CDR3 has 13 residues. The CDR3 region has the DNA TGTGCCAGCAGCCCAAGCGGCCAGGGGGAGCTGTTTTTT. Translating gives CASSPSGQGELFF.

V is TRBV20-1 and J is TRBJ2-5; tentative D call: TRBD1 (6 bases). The germline V and J ends were trimmed by 0 bases and 5 bases, with 13 bases remaining between them. CDR1 and CDR2 (germline): DFQATT, SNEGSKA (reference sequence). This CDR3 contains 14 residues. CDR3 nucleotide sequence: TGCAGTGCTAGAGATCTGCACAGGGAGGAGACCCAGTACTTC. It translates to CSARDLHREETQYF.

This clonotype turned up a few times. This rearrangement joins TRBV18 to TRBJ2-1; weak D call: TRBD2 (5 bases). Trimming removed 3 bases at V and 7 bases at J, with 13 bases between. This CDR3 spans 14 amino acids. CDR1 and CDR2 from the germline V gene are KGHSH and LQKENI. Here the CDR3 DNA reads TGTGCCAGCTCACCCCGGACTTCACCAAATGAGCAGTTCTTC. The encoded protein is CASSPRTSPNEQFF. The variable domain in full, completed from reference TRBV18 and TRBJ2-1, reads NAGVMQNPRHLVRRRGQEARLRCSPMKGHSHVYWYRQLPEEGLKFMVYLQKENIIDESGMPKERFSAEFPKEGPSILRIQQVVRGDSAAYFCASSPRTSPNEQFFGPGTRLTVL.